Listed here are 25 T cell receptor beta chains from one sample, sequenced in a study of blood T cell repertoires in COVID-19. Clones were sequenced by immunoSEQ multiplex PCR, and TCRdb holds only the in-frame ones, with some missing. This repertoire shows fewer than 200,000 clones, approximately 74% found once; its top ten account for approximately 3%. Sequenced sample: peripheral blood. The source of these receptors is a woman of 80 years or more with acute or convalescent COVID-19.

This clone was observed a handful of times. This chain joins TRBV28 and TRBJ2-7; 8 bases fit TRBD1. Germline lookup yields CDR1 MDHEN and CDR2 SYDVKM. Trimming removed 10 bases from V and 6 bases from J; junction bases left unmatched: 17. The CDR3 spans 15 residues. The CDR3 nucleotides read TGTGCCACCCTCAGGGCGGACAGGGCCGCAGGCGAGCAGTACTTC. Translating gives CATLRADRAAGEQYF.

The chain combines TRBV18 with TRBJ1-5; no reliable D call. Germline V gene data show CDR1 as KGHSH and CDR2 as LQKENI. There are 13 residues in the CDR3. Trimming removed 2 bases at V and 3 bases at J, with 5 bases between. The CDR3 DNA sequence: TGTGCCAGCTCACCAGACATCAATCAGCCCCAGCATTTT. This codes for CASSPDINQPQHF.

This chain links TRBV18 with TRBJ2-1, with TRBD2 matching 10 bases. V shed 3 bases, J shed 3 bases, and the junction held 5 bases outside the gene matches. Germline V gene sequence: CDR1 KGHSH, CDR2 LQKENI. The CDR3 loop spans 16 amino acids. The CDR3 DNA follows: TGTGCCAGCTCACCGTCTAGCGGGAGTTACTACAATGAGCAGTTCTTC. It yields the protein CASSPSSGSYYNEQFF.

V is TRBV7-8 and J is TRBJ2-1; TRBD1 matches 8 bases. V gave up 1 base and J gave up 0 bases; unmatched junction bases: 5. This CDR3 comprises 17 residues. Germline V CDR1 and CDR2: SGHVS, FQNEAQ. The CDR3 spells CASSLGQGSLSYNEQFF. The CDR3 coding sequence is TGTGCCAGCAGCTTAGGACAGGGGAGTCTCTCCTACAATGAGCAGTTCTTC.

This chain uses TRBV24-1 with TRBJ2-1; 7 bases line up with TRBD2. After removal of 12 bases from V and 4 bases from J, the junction contained 8 bases not matched to a gene. Germline CDR1 and CDR2: KGHDR and SFDVKD. The CDR3 has 13 amino acids. As DNA, the CDR3 is TGTGCCTCCTCGCGGCGGGAGTACAATGAGCAGTTCTTC. It is translated as CASSRREYNEQFF.

In this sample, this clone turned up once. V and J are TRBV18 and TRBJ2-5; 11 nucleotides line up with TRBD1. The length of the CDR3 is 17 residues. V lost 6 bases to trimming and J lost 2 bases; unmatched junction nucleotides: 11. Germline values: CDR1 KGHSH, CDR2 LQKENI. CDR3 in amino acids: CASSTGTGGTFQETQYF. The CDR3 bases are TGTGCCAGCTCGACCGGGACAGGGGGTACATTTCAAGAGACCCAGTACTTC.

For this clone: This specimen includes other DNA sequences encoding the same CDR3. This rearrangement joins TRBV19 to TRBJ1-2; D gene uncertain. V was pared by 1 base and J by 2 bases, with 5 bases between. The length of the CDR3 is 13 residues. CDR1 and CDR2 from the germline V gene are LNHDA and SQIVND (reference sequence). The CDR3 nucleotides are TGTGCCAGTAGTATAGGAGGGAACTATGGCTACACCTTC. Encoded protein: CASSIGGNYGYTF.

There are a few counts of this clone. V and J are TRBV19 and TRBJ2-5; weak D call: TRBD2 (6 bases). The V end lost 0 bases, the J end lost 5 bases, and 7 bases lay between the germline ends. Germline V gene data show CDR1 as LNHDA and CDR2 as SQIVND (reference sequence). This CDR3 contains 13 residues. The CDR3 loop is CASSIDGGETQYF. The CDR3 region has the DNA TGTGCCAGTAGTATAGATGGGGGGGAGACCCAGTACTTC. The full variable domain, rest sourced from reference TRBV19 and TRBJ2-5, is DGGITQSPKYLFRKEGQNVTLSCEQNLNHDAMYWYRQDPGQGLRLIYYSQIVNDFQKGDIAEGYSVSREKKESFPLTVTSAQKNPTAFYLCASSIDGGETQYFGPGTRLLVL.

In this sample, this clone turned up many times. V gene TRBV15 combines with J gene TRBJ2-5; 10 nucleotides line up with TRBD2. CDR3 size: 15 residues. V shed 3 bases and J 5 bases; nucleotides not matched to a gene: 6. Germline loops: CDR1 LNHNV, CDR2 YYDKDF (reference sequence). In DNA, the CDR3 is TGTGCCACCAGCAGTCCTAGCGGGAGTTGGGAGACCCAGTACTTC. Protein sequence: CATSSPSGSWETQYF.

This rearrangement joins TRBV9 to TRBJ1-2; D is ambiguous. Trimming pared 0 bases from V and 5 bases from J, leaving 8 bases between. The length of the CDR3 is 13 residues. Germline CDR1 is SGDLS and CDR2 is YYNGEE. This CDR3 reads CASSVVRGYGYTF. The DNA for the CDR3 is TGTGCCAGCAGCGTAGTTCGGGGTTATGGCTACACCTTC.

The chain is built from TRBV19 and TRBJ2-7; a possible D gene is TRBD1 (6 bases). This CDR3 has 14 residues. The V end lost 4 bases, the J end lost 2 bases, and 12 bases lay between the germline ends. Germline CDR1 and CDR2: LNHDA and SQIVND (reference sequence). CDR3 sequence (DNA): TGTGCCAGTAGTAGAAGGACAGACCCCTACGAGCAGTACTTC. Translating it yields CASSRRTDPYEQYF.

The V call is TRBV19, the J call TRBJ1-4, with 7 bases that match TRBD1. J lost 4 bases, V lost 11 bases, and 10 bases had no gene match. This CDR3 is built from 14 residues. From germline, CDR1 is LNHDA and CDR2 SQIVND (reference sequence). For the CDR3, the DNA is TGTGCCGCTAGAGGGGCAGGGGGTAATGAAAAACTGTTTTTT. Translation: CAARGAGGNEKLFF.

V usage is TRBV2 and J usage is TRBJ2-2; D possibly corresponds to TRBD1 (5 bases). CDR3 size: 14 residues. With 7 bases removed from V and 5 bases from J, the gap between germline ends came to 14 bases. CDR1 and CDR2 from the germline V gene are SNHLY and FYNNEI. For the CDR3, the DNA is TGTGCCAGCACGACAGAGCCTTTTACCGGGGAGCTGTTTTTT. Encoded protein: CASTTEPFTGELFF. Filled out from reference TRBV2 and TRBJ2-2, the complete variable domain reads EPEVTQTPSHQVTQMGQEVILRCVPISNHLYFYWYRQILGQKVEFLVSFYNNEISEKSEIFDDQFSVERPDGSNFTLKIRSTKLEDSAMYFCASTTEPFTGELFFGEGSRLTVL.

The chain carries TRBV30 and TRBJ2-6; perhaps TRBD1 as D (6 bases). This CDR3 spans 15 amino acids. V lost 1 base and J lost 0, with 7 bases in between. The germline V gene has CDR1 GTSNPN and CDR2 SVGIG (reference sequence). CDR3 DNA sequence: TGTGCCTGGAGTGAGGGGGACTCTGGGGCCAACGTCCTGACTTTC. Amino acid sequence: CAWSEGDSGANVLTF.

This clone turned up a few times. V usage is TRBV28 and J usage is TRBJ1-5, with TRBD1 matching over 9 bases. Germline V gene sequence: CDR1 MDHEN, CDR2 SYDVKM. With V trimmed by 3 bases and J by 2 bases, 5 bases remained unmatched. The CDR3 has 16 amino acids. The DNA for the CDR3 is TGTGCCAGCAGTTTCTTCTGGGACAGGGGCAATCAGCCCCAGCATTTT. Its protein is CASSFFWDRGNQPQHF.

The chain is built from TRBV6-1 and TRBJ1-1; D is unresolved. CDR3 length equals 15 residues. V dropped 1 base and J dropped 5 bases, with 14 bases sitting between them. The germline CDR1 and CDR2 sequences are MNHNS and SASEGT. CDR3 residues: CASSEGWAGGTEAFF. The CDR3 nucleotides read TGTGCCAGCAGTGAAGGGTGGGCAGGAGGGACTGAAGCTTTCTTT.

The chain is built from TRBV30 and TRBJ2-5, with 8 nucleotides matching TRBD2. The CDR3 has 13 amino acids. The germline V gene encodes CDR1 GTSNPN and CDR2 SVGIG (reference sequence). V was clipped by 5 bases and J by 5 bases; unmatched bases: 7. CDR3 DNA sequence: TGTGCCTGGCTCAGGCCGGGGGGGGAGACCCAGTACTTC. Protein product: CAWLRPGGETQYF.

This clone appeared a few times. The chain links TRBV10-3 to TRBJ2-7, with 8 nucleotides matching TRBD2. The CDR3 runs to 15 residues. Germline CDR1 and CDR2: ENHRY and SYGVKD. J lost 5 bases, V lost 5 bases, and 11 bases had no gene match. CDR3 DNA: TGTGCCATCAGTAAAAGAAGCGGGGGTCCCGACGAGCAGTACTTC. Translation gives CAISKRSGGPDEQYF.

A note on this clone: Germline and junction disagree at one end, which may indicate a read error. The rearrangement links TRBV7-2 to TRBJ2-7; 9 bases line up with TRBD2. CDR3 length: 18 amino acids. CDR1 SGHTA and CDR2 FQGNSA come from the germline V gene. The CDR3 nucleotides are TGTGCCAGCAGCGTAGCCACAAGCGGGAGGCTAAGCTCCTACGAGCAGTACTTC. Protein: CASSVATSGRLSSYEQYF.

The CDR3 sequence is CASSLWAVGGELFF. The CDR3 nucleotides are TGTGCCAGCAGTTTATGGGCGGTTGGCGGGGAGCTGTTTTTT. The rearrangement links TRBV28 to TRBJ2-2, with D hard to call. The CDR3 length is 14 residues. Trimming took off 0 bases at V and 7 bases at J, with 9 bases between the two ends. Germline V lookup: CDR1 MDHEN, CDR2 SYDVKM.

V gene TRBV28 combines with J gene TRBJ2-2, with 7 bases fitting TRBD1. Per the germline V gene, CDR1 is MDHEN and CDR2 is SYDVKM. Trimming took 4 bases from V and 6 from J; bases not matched to a gene: 8. The CDR3 covers 15 residues. The CDR3 region is CASSWGQISAGELFF. CDR3 nucleotide sequence: TGTGCCAGCAGTTGGGGACAGATTTCAGCCGGGGAGCTGTTTTTT.

J is TRBJ2-3 and V is TRBV11-2; 8 bases fit TRBD2. CDR1 SGHAT and CDR2 FQNNGV come from the germline V gene. The V segment lost 5 bases and the J segment 2 bases; nucleotides outside the gene matches: 9. This CDR3 has 16 amino acids. The CDR3, as DNA: TGTGCCAGCAGCCCCTCGGGGGGGATTCCCACAGATACGCAGTATTTT. This encodes CASSPSGGIPTDTQYF.

This clone was counted once. This chain uses TRBV3-1 (or the pseudogene TRBV3-2) with TRBJ1-3; D gene ambiguous. The CDR3 extends over 14 amino acids. Germline lookup yields CDR1 LGHDT and CDR2 YNNKEL (reference sequence). Trimming removed 3 bases from V and 5 bases from J, with 11 bases in between. CDR3 in DNA: TGTGCCAGCAGCCAGAGGGAAGCTCGAAACACCATATATTTT. Translation: CASSQREARNTIYF.

The rearrangement links TRBV4-1 to TRBJ2-5; a weak D match, TRBD1 (5 bases). The length of the CDR3 is 17 residues. V was cut by 0 bases and J by 0 bases, with 14 bases left in between. Germline CDR1 MGHRA, CDR2 YSYEKL. The CDR3 coding sequence is TGCGCCAGCAGCCAAGAGGGGCGAGCTGCGTACCAAGAGACCCAGTACTTC. It is translated as CASSQEGRAAYQETQYF.

The chain is built from TRBV7-8 and TRBJ1-4; D is undetermined. The length of the CDR3 is 15 residues. The V gene lost 6 bases and the J gene lost 3 bases, with 14 bases spanning the gap. From germline, CDR1 is SGHVS and CDR2 FQNEAQ. This chain's CDR3 is CASSPRMSPNEKLFF. CDR3 sequence (DNA): TGTGCCAGCAGTCCCCGAATGAGTCCTAATGAAAAACTGTTTTTT.